One sample yielded the 32 T cell receptor beta chains listed below, sequenced in a study of T cell clusters in autoimmune cytopenias (dated by TCRdb to 2018 to 2020). For sequencing, an Illumina MiSeq was employed. TRB rearrangements were amplified by multiplex PCR using a touch-down protocol with TRB-A and TRB-B primer pools mixed in one tube. TCRdb reprocessed the reads, and each CDR3 protein sequence is entered once, without DNA. The table held for this sample gives 7,500 to 8,000 distinct CDR3 sequences. Of the sample, roughly 31% falls within the top ten clones. For each sample, TRB amplification used 200 to 250 ng of peripheral blood genomic DNA, equal to some 37,000 genome equivalents. The same data also contributed to another study, on T cell repertoires in aging, cancer and after chemotherapy.

What was sequenced was peripheral blood. The receptors come from a human donor with an autoimmune cytopenia or autoimmune hepatitis (not recorded which).

The chain recombines TRBV25-1 with TRBJ2-3; the TCRdb D gene call, TRBD2, has no DNA to confirm it. Looked up from germline, CDR1 is MGHDK and CDR2 is SYGVNS. This CDR3 is built from 16 residues. The CDR3 loop reads CASSGEGRQGTDTQYF. The complete variable domain, with remaining parts taken from reference TRBV25-1 and TRBJ2-3, reads EADIYQTPRYLVIGTGKKITLECSQTMGHDKMYWYQQDPGMELHLIHYSYGVNSTEKGDLSSESTVSRIRTEHFPLTLESARPSHTSQYLCASSGEGRQGTDTQYFGPGTRLTVL.

V is TRBV27 and J is TRBJ1-1; TCRdb indicates TRBD1, and absent DNA this call remains unverified. The CDR3 has 15 residues. Per the germline V gene, CDR1 is MNHEY and CDR2 is SMNVEV (reference sequence). CDR3 in amino acids: CASSPLQGANTEAFF.

Considering frequency, this clonotype is medium-sized. The chain has TRBV7-7 and TRBJ2-5. The CDR3 spans 13 residues. The germline V gene encodes CDR1 SSHAT and CDR2 FNYEAQ (reference sequence). This chain's CDR3 is CASSLNPRETQYF.

The chain combines TRBV11-3 with TRBJ2-3; TCRdb names TRBD2, which stays unverified in the absence of DNA. This CDR3 comprises 17 residues. CDR1 and CDR2 from the germline V gene are SGHNT and YENEEA. The CDR3 loop reads CASSLGRGDKNTDTQYF.

The chain has TRBV7-9 and TRBJ1-3; TCRdb lists TRBD1, though no DNA is available to test this call. There are 15 residues in the CDR3. Germline V gene lookup returns CDR1 SEHNR and CDR2 FQNEAQ (reference sequence). Here the CDR3 reads CASSPRTEAANTIYF.

Judged by frequency, this clonotype is medium-sized. The chain is built from TRBV15 and TRBJ2-7. CDR1 is LNHNV and CDR2 is YYDKDF in the germline V gene (reference sequence). The CDR3 sequence is 13 residues long. This CDR3 is CATSRDTGYEQYF.

The chain couples TRBV12-3 or TRBV12-4 to TRBJ1-6; absent DNA, TCRdb's TRBD1 call cannot be checked. The CDR3 length is 14 residues. CDR3 sequence: CASSPGRLNSPLHF.

The rearrangement joins TRBV2 to TRBJ1-2. The CDR3 is made up of 14 amino acids. Germline CDR1 is SNHLY and CDR2 is FYNNEI. The CDR3 region is CASRSDVTNYGYTF.

J is TRBJ1-3 and V is TRBV5-1; without DNA, the TCRdb call of TRBD1 cannot be checked. The CDR3 loop spans 15 amino acids. CDR1 is SGHRS and CDR2 is YFSETQ in the germline V gene. CDR3: CASRTGTGDGNTIYF.

The CDR3 sequence: CSATGPGTSSYEQYF. V is TRBV20-1 and J is TRBJ2-7; TCRdb calls TRBD1, which cannot be checked without DNA. The germline V gene has CDR1 DFQATT and CDR2 SNEGSKA (reference sequence). The CDR3 sequence is 15 residues long.

This chain joins TRBV18 and TRBJ2-1. Germline values: CDR1 KGHSH, CDR2 LQKENI. This CDR3 spans 13 amino acids. The CDR3 spells CASSPPGSNEQFF. The full variable domain, in which reference TRBV18 and TRBJ2-1 provide the parts outside the CDR3, is NAGVMQNPRHLVRRRGQEARLRCSPMKGHSHVYWYRQLPEEGLKFMVYLQKENIIDESGMPKERFSAEFPKEGPSILRIQQVVRGDSAAYFCASSPPGSNEQFFGPGTRLTVL.

The chain's CDR3 is CASSYSQRANTEAFF. The chain recombines TRBV11-2 with TRBJ1-1. The CDR3 sequence is 15 residues long. Germline loops: CDR1 SGHAT, CDR2 FQNNGV.

V gene TRBV18 combines with J gene TRBJ1-1. The germline gives CDR1 KGHSH, CDR2 LQKENI. The CDR3 totals 14 residues. The chain's CDR3 is CASSPGGGGTEAFF.

This rearrangement joins TRBV6-5 to TRBJ2-5. Per germline, CDR1 MNHEY and CDR2 SVGAGI. The CDR3 runs to 14 residues. This chain's CDR3 is CASSYPGAQETQYF.

Frequency places this clonotype as medium-sized. V and J are TRBV30 and TRBJ1-1; no DNA is available, so the TRBD1 call from TCRdb remains unchecked. CDR3 size: 13 residues. Germline CDR1 reads GTSNPN; CDR2 reads SVGIG (reference sequence). The CDR3 sequence is CAWSVQRGSSAFF.

The CDR3 sequence is CASSLGTGTGEYGYTF. The chain employs TRBV5-1 and TRBJ1-2; TCRdb's D call, TRBD1, is unchecked because there is no DNA. Germline values: CDR1 SGHRS, CDR2 YFSETQ. The length of the CDR3 is 16 residues.

CDR3 protein: CASSIGGTGGYRNQPQHF. This chain connects TRBV19 to TRBJ1-5; TCRdb designates TRBD1, a call that cannot be tested without DNA. CDR1 and CDR2 from the germline V gene are LNHDA and SQIVND (reference sequence). There are 18 residues in the CDR3.

By frequency, this clonotype is medium-sized. The rearrangement uses TRBV10-1 and TRBJ2-3; TCRdb designates TRBD2, a call that cannot be tested without DNA. CDR3 length: 16 amino acids. Germline CDR1 reads WNHNN; CDR2 reads SYGVQD (reference sequence). The CDR3 reads CASSGEVAGFTDTQYF.

The V gene is TRBV25-1, the J gene TRBJ1-1. This CDR3 comprises 15 residues. Germline-derived CDR1 and CDR2 are MGHDK and SYGVNS. The CDR3: CASSEWRVQNTEAFF. Full variable domain (remainder filled in from reference TRBV25-1 and TRBJ1-1): EADIYQTPRYLVIGTGKKITLECSQTMGHDKMYWYQQDPGMELHLIHYSYGVNSTEKGDLSSESTVSRIRTEHFPLTLESARPSHTSQYLCASSEWRVQNTEAFFGQGTRLTVV.

The rearrangement joins TRBV10-2 to TRBJ2-6; without DNA, the TCRdb call of TRBD2 cannot be checked. Germline V gene sequence: CDR1 WSHSY, CDR2 SAAADI. This CDR3 spans 17 amino acids. The CDR3 region is CASRGTSGNSGANVLTF.

V gene TRBV11-2 combines with J gene TRBJ1-1; TCRdb calls TRBD1, which cannot be checked without DNA. The CDR3 runs 15 residues. CDR1 and CDR2 (germline): SGHAT, FQNNGV. CDR3 loop: CASSSQTGRGTEAFF. Combining the CDR3 with reference TRBV11-2 and TRBJ1-1 gives the whole variable domain EAGVAQSPRYKIIEKRQSVAFWCNPISGHATLYWYQQILGQGPKLLIQFQNNGVVDDSQLPKDRFSAERLKGVDSTLKIQPAKLEDSAVYLCASSSQTGRGTEAFFGQGTRLTVV.

The chain couples TRBV5-1 to TRBJ1-2; there is no DNA to check the TCRdb D call of TRBD1. This CDR3 has 13 amino acids. Germline V lookup: CDR1 SGHRS, CDR2 YFSETQ. CDR3 region: CASSFTGVYGYTF. Complete variable domain (other parts from reference TRBV5-1 and TRBJ1-2): KAGVTQTPRYLIKTRGQQVTLSCSPISGHRSVSWYQQTPGQGLQFLFEYFSETQRNKGNFPGRFSGRQFSNSRSEMNVSTLELGDSALYLCASSFTGVYGYTFGSGTRLTVV.

This CDR3 is CASSLTAIQGIGNGYTF. The rearrangement uses TRBV5-5 and TRBJ1-2; checking the TCRdb D call of TRBD1 is not possible without DNA. Germline V gene data show CDR1 as SGHKS and CDR2 as YYEKEE (reference sequence). CDR3 size: 17 residues.

The rearrangement uses TRBV30 and TRBJ2-5; TCRdb selects TRBD1, and the lack of DNA leaves this call unchecked. Germline loops: CDR1 GTSNPN, CDR2 SVGIG (reference sequence). The CDR3 spans 14 residues. The CDR3: CARNRGLGDETQYF.

This sequence joins TRBV5-1 and TRBJ1-2; checking the TCRdb D call of TRBD1 is not possible without DNA. The CDR3 loop spans 14 amino acids. Germline V gene data show CDR1 as SGHRS and CDR2 as YFSETQ. CDR3 in amino acids: CASSLGGENYGYTF.

V is TRBV19 and J is TRBJ1-5; TCRdb picks TRBD1, but there is no DNA to check that call. CDR3 size: 14 residues. Germline CDR1 LNHDA, CDR2 SQIVND (reference sequence). The CDR3 is CASSNRGSNQPQHF.

V usage is TRBV12-3 or TRBV12-4 and J usage is TRBJ2-1; the D gene TCRdb calls, TRBD2, cannot be checked with no DNA. The CDR3 loop spans 12 amino acids. The CDR3 loop reads CASSLEGIWQFF.

Its frequency marks this clonotype as medium-sized. V and J are TRBV5-4 and TRBJ1-6; TCRdb's D call of TRBD1 is untestable without DNA. Germline lookup yields CDR1 SGHNT and CDR2 YYREEE (reference sequence). The CDR3 has 16 amino acids. The CDR3 region is CASSPDRVSYNSPLHF.

The rearrangement links TRBV2 to TRBJ1-2. Germline V gene data show CDR1 as SNHLY and CDR2 as FYNNEI. The CDR3 runs 13 residues. CDR3: CASTVSHNYGYTF.

The chain uses TRBV20-1 and TRBJ2-1; with no DNA, the TCRdb D assignment of TRBD1 cannot be verified. Germline assignment: CDR1 DFQATT and CDR2 SNEGSKA (reference sequence). The CDR3 is 15 residues long. CDR3 protein: CSAGTPGQIYNEQFF.

The chain combines TRBV12-3 or TRBV12-4 with TRBJ1-5. CDR3 length: 14 residues. CDR3 amino acids: CASSLEGLGQPQHF.

The rearrangement uses TRBV11-2 and TRBJ2-1; the TCRdb D gene call, TRBD2, has no DNA to confirm it. Germline CDR1 and CDR2: SGHAT and FQNNGV. The CDR3 has 17 amino acids. This CDR3 reads CASSLDLNSGTYNEQFF.